Following are 23 T cell receptor beta chains from one sample sequenced in a study of graft-versus-host responses after intestinal transplantation. These TCRs are of unknown antigen specificity. Method: immunoSEQ multiplex PCR; TCRdb's copy keeps in-frame clones and lacks some. The sample consists of about 59,000 clones, 85% to 95% of them appearing once. The sequences come from unstimulated CD4+ T cells sorted from spleen or lymph node cells, collected before transplant. The receptors were gathered from a human donor who was the organ donor for an intestinal transplant.

This chain uses TRBV7-9 with TRBJ1-1; D is perhaps TRBD1 (6 bases). The CDR3 runs to 14 residues. CDR1 is SEHNR, CDR2 FQNEAQ, per germline (reference sequence). The V end lost 0 bases, the J end lost 1 base, and 6 bases lay between the germline ends. CDR3 sequence reads: CASSLAGQNTEAFF. The DNA for the CDR3 is TGTGCCAGCAGCTTAGCGGGACAGAACACTGAAGCTTTCTTT. Full variable domain (outside the CDR3, taken from reference TRBV7-9 and TRBJ1-1): DTGVSQNPRHKITKRGQNVTFRCDPISEHNRLYWYRQTLGQGPEFLTYFQNEAQLEKSRLLSDRFSAERPKGSFSTLEIQRTEQGDSAMYLCASSLAGQNTEAFFGQGTRLTVV.

The V gene is TRBV6-1, the J gene TRBJ2-3; D could derive from TRBD1 or TRBD2 (5 bases each). Germline values: CDR1 MNHNS, CDR2 SASEGT. V was pared by 3 bases and J by 10 bases, with 11 bases between. This CDR3 has 12 amino acids. The chain's CDR3 is CASSEGPLAQYF. The CDR3 nucleotides read TGTGCCAGCAGTGAGGGACCCCTGGCGCAGTATTTT.

On this clone itself: The junction and the germline gene differ at one end; a read error may be behind it. The same CDR3 arises from other DNA sequences in this sample as well. V gene TRBV5-4 combines with J gene TRBJ1-3; the D gene is possibly TRBD1 (6 bases). Germline values: CDR1 SGHNT, CDR2 YYREEE (reference sequence). The CDR3 contains 16 residues. Here the CDR3 DNA reads TGTGCCAGTAGCTTGGCCCCACAGGGATCGGGAAACACCATATATTTT. Translation gives CASSLAPQGSGNTIYF.

The J gene is TRBJ2-7, the V gene TRBV18, with D perhaps matching TRBD2 (5 bases). From germline, CDR1 is KGHSH and CDR2 LQKENI. The V gene lost 3 bases and the J gene lost 4 bases, with 16 bases spanning the gap. The CDR3 length is 15 residues. CDR3: CASSPSPPSSYEQYF. DNA of the CDR3: TGTGCCAGCTCACCTTCGCCCCCTAGCTCTTACGAGCAGTACTTC.

This clone was observed once. The chain is built from TRBV4-3 and TRBJ2-3, with TRBD2 identical over 9 bases. The CDR3 is 14 amino acids. The ends lost 4 bases at V and 6 bases at J; junction bases unmatched: 5. The germline V gene encodes CDR1 LGHNA and CDR2 YSLEER. The CDR3 protein is CASSPSGGLDTQYF. The CDR3 nucleotides read TGCGCCAGCAGCCCGAGCGGGGGGCTGGATACGCAGTATTTT.

The chain recombines TRBV20-1 with TRBJ2-1; no definite D call. V gave up 1 base and J gave up 10 bases, with 8 bases separating them. Germline V lookup: CDR1 DFQATT, CDR2 SNEGSKA (reference sequence). This CDR3 comprises 11 residues. CDR3 loop: CSARVGSEQFF. CDR3 nucleotides: TGCAGTGCTAGAGTAGGATCCGAGCAGTTCTTC.

The V and J genes are TRBV5-1 and TRBJ2-7; TRBD1 matches 11 bases. Trimming removed 3 bases from V and 3 bases from J; junction bases left unmatched: 2. Germline assignment: CDR1 SGHRS and CDR2 YFSETQ. The CDR3 is made up of 14 amino acids. CDR3 bases: TGCGCCAGCAGCTCCGGGACAGGGGGCTACGAGCAGTACTTC. Translating gives CASSSGTGGYEQYF.

The chain has TRBV5-1 and TRBJ1-2; D not resolved. The CDR3 sequence is 13 residues long. Germline V gene lookup returns CDR1 SGHRS and CDR2 YFSETQ. The V and J ends lost 5 bases and 0 bases respectively, with 8 bases between them. The CDR3 region has the DNA TGCGCCAGCAGAAGCGACACTAACTATGGCTACACCTTC. Its protein is CASRSDTNYGYTF.

The chain combines TRBV6-1 with TRBJ1-6; unclear D gene. CDR1 MNHNS and CDR2 SASEGT come from the germline V gene. The V and J ends lost 2 bases and 6 bases respectively, with 14 bases between them. This CDR3 is 16 amino acids long. CDR3 sequence (DNA): TGTGCCAGCAGTGAAATGCGCTGGCAGCTTAATTCACCCCTCCACTTT. This sequence encodes CASSEMRWQLNSPLHF.

This sequence joins TRBV5-4 and TRBJ2-5, with 15 bases matching TRBD2. The CDR3 is 20 residues long. Germline CDR1 reads SGHNT; CDR2 reads YYREEE (reference sequence). J gave up 2 bases and V 3 bases, and 14 bases lay outside the gene matches. The DNA for the CDR3 is TGTGCCAGCAGCTCTGGACTCGGGACTAGCGGGGGGCCTATACAAGAGACCCAGTACTTC. This encodes CASSSGLGTSGGPIQETQYF.

The genes are TRBV7-9 and TRBJ1-1; 8 nucleotides match TRBD1. Germline V gene lookup returns CDR1 SEHNR and CDR2 FQNEAQ (reference sequence). The V and J ends lost 5 bases and 10 bases, in that order; junction bases with no gene match: 6. The CDR3 consists of 12 residues. The CDR3 sequence: CASSLGQGGAFF. The DNA for the CDR3 is TGTGCCAGCAGCCTAGGACAGGGAGGAGCTTTCTTT.

This clone was detected only once. The CDR3 DNA reads TGTGCCAGCAGCTTAGGTGCAGATACGCAGTATTTT. As protein: CASSLGADTQYF. The chain joins TRBV7-2 to TRBJ2-3; no clear D. This CDR3 contains 12 residues. V was clipped by 1 base and J by 4 bases, with 3 bases between them. Germline CDR1 and CDR2: SGHTA and FQGNSA.

The rearrangement links TRBV5-1 to TRBJ2-7; TRBD2 matches at 12 bases. The CDR3 has 14 amino acids. V gave up 1 base and J gave up 7 bases; unmatched junction bases: 3. Germline CDR1 is SGHRS and CDR2 is YFSETQ. CDR3 in amino acids: CASSLTSGGKEQYF. Here the CDR3 DNA reads TGCGCCAGCAGCTTGACTAGCGGGGGGAAAGAGCAGTACTTC.

CDR3 sequence reads: CASSPGRGGRVAGELFF. CDR3 coding DNA: TGTGCCAGCAGCCCCGGGCGGGGGGGCCGGGTCGCCGGGGAGCTGTTTTTT. The gene calls are TRBV11-2 and TRBJ2-2; TRBD2 matches 9 bases. V dropped 5 bases and J dropped 6; count of bases not matched to a gene: 13. CDR1 is SGHAT, CDR2 FQNNGV, per germline. The CDR3 runs to 17 residues.

This clone showed up just once. The J gene is TRBJ1-1, the V gene TRBV5-1; no definite D call. Looked up from germline, CDR1 is SGHRS and CDR2 is YFSETQ. V was clipped by 1 base and J by 1 base, with 11 bases between them. The CDR3 totals 15 residues. CDR3 in DNA: TGCGCCAGCAGCTTGTACCCAGGCCCGAACACTGAAGCTTTCTTT. Translating it yields CASSLYPGPNTEAFF.

The V and J genes are TRBV11-2 and TRBJ2-3; the match to TRBD2 covers 8 bases. This CDR3 has 16 residues. Germline V gives CDR1 SGHAT, CDR2 FQNNGV. J lost 5 bases, V lost 2 bases, and 9 bases had no gene match. Written as DNA, the CDR3 is TGTGCCAGCAGCTTATTTAGCGGGGTACCGCTAGATACGCAGTATTTT. Its translation: CASSLFSGVPLDTQYF. Full variable domain (rest looked up from reference TRBV11-2 and TRBJ2-3): EAGVAQSPRYKIIEKRQSVAFWCNPISGHATLYWYQQILGQGPKLLIQFQNNGVVDDSQLPKDRFSAERLKGVDSTLKIQPAKLEDSAVYLCASSLFSGVPLDTQYFGPGTRLTVL.

The V and J genes are TRBV7-3 and TRBJ2-7; no definite D call. Germline V CDR1 and CDR2: SGHTA, FQGTGA. The CDR3 extends over 12 amino acids. Trimming took off 4 bases at V and 2 bases at J, with 6 bases between the two ends. The DNA for the CDR3 is TGTGCCAGCAGCTCCGCGACCTACGAGCAGTACTTC. It specifies CASSSATYEQYF.

The V gene is TRBV7-8, the J gene TRBJ2-3, with 7 positions matching TRBD2. J gave up 2 bases and V 5 bases, and 16 bases lay outside the gene matches. The CDR3 sequence is 18 residues long. Per germline, CDR1 SGHVS and CDR2 FQNEAQ. The CDR3 protein is CASSPRKGLTTHTDTQYF. The CDR3 DNA sequence: TGTGCCAGCAGCCCACGTAAGGGACTAACAACCCACACAGATACGCAGTATTTT.

The V and J genes are TRBV5-1 and TRBJ2-7; the D gene could be TRBD1 or TRBD2 (5 bases each). Trimming stripped 0 bases from V and 2 bases from J, with 15 bases between. The CDR3 totals 16 residues. CDR1 and CDR2 (germline): SGHRS, YFSETQ. The CDR3 DNA reads as TGCGCCAGCAGCTTGGCCGTCGGGACGGGAACCTACGAGCAGTACTTC. Residues: CASSLAVGTGTYEQYF. Drawing the rest from reference TRBV5-1 and TRBJ2-7, the complete variable domain is KAGVTQTPRYLIKTRGQQVTLSCSPISGHRSVSWYQQTPGQGLQFLFEYFSETQRNKGNFPGRFSGRQFSNSRSEMNVSTLELGDSALYLCASSLAVGTGTYEQYFGPGTRLTVT.

The chain couples TRBV6-1 to TRBJ2-6; 8 bases fit TRBD1. CDR3 length equals 18 residues. Germline V gene lookup returns CDR1 MNHNS and CDR2 SASEGT. The junction had 8 bases not matched to a gene; V was cut back by 4 bases and J by 0 bases. The CDR3 DNA is TGTGCCAGCAGTGCTCGGACAGGGAGGACCTCTGGGGCCAACGTCCTGACTTTC. Residues: CASSARTGRTSGANVLTF.

J is TRBJ1-5 and V is TRBV5-4, with D possibly matching TRBD1 (6 bases). This CDR3 has 15 amino acids. Trimming left V 0 bases short and J 1 base short, with 8 bases between. The germline CDR1 and CDR2 sequences are SGHNT and YYREEE (reference sequence). This chain's CDR3 is CASSLETGSNQPQHF. The CDR3, as DNA: TGTGCCAGCAGCTTGGAGACAGGAAGCAATCAGCCCCAGCATTTT.

V and J are TRBV7-2 and TRBJ2-7; possibly TRBD1 for D (6 bases). The CDR3 has 13 amino acids. The V gene's germline CDR1 is SGHTA and CDR2 FQGNSA. With 5 bases removed from V and 6 bases from J, the gap between germline ends came to 14 bases. CDR3 nucleotide sequence: TGTGCCAGCAGCCTAGAGGGCAGGGGCGAGCAGTACTTC. Its translation: CASSLEGRGEQYF.

The rearrangement links TRBV20-1 to TRBJ1-1; D gene ambiguous. Germline V lookup: CDR1 DFQATT, CDR2 SNEGSKA (reference sequence). CDR3 length: 11 residues. The germline V and J ends were trimmed by 5 bases and 1 base, with 5 bases remaining between them. The chain's CDR3 is CSASKNTEAFF. CDR3 nucleotides: TGCAGTGCTTCCAAGAACACTGAAGCTTTCTTT.